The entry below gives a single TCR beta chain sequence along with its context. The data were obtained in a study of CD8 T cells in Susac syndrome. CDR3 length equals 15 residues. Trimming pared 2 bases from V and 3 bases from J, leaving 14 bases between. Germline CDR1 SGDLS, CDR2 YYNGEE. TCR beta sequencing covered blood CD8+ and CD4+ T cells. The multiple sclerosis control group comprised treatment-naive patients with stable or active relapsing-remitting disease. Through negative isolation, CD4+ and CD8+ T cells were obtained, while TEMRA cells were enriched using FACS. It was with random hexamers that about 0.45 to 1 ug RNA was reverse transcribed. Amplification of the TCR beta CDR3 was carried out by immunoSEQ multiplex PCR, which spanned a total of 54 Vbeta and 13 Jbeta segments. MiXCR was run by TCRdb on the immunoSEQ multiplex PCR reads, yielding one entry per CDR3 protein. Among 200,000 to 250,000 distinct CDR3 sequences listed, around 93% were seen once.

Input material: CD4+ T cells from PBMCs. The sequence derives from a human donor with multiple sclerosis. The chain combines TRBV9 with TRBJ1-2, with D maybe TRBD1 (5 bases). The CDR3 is CASSVDPGPDYGYTF. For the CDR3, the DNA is TGTGCCAGCAGCGTTGATCCGGGACCAGACTATGGCTACACCTTC.